The 31 T cell receptor beta chains listed next were all sequenced from one sample in a study of blood T cell repertoires in COVID-19 (dated by TCRdb to the early 2020s). Receptor libraries were prepared by the immunoSEQ multiplex PCR assay. TCRdb took this table from immuneACCESS and kept in-frame rearrangements with V and J called. Such tables lack part of the clones; where checked against another copy, unresolved V genes explain under half of the gap, and the rest is unexplained. Across this sample there are about 240,000 clones, with approximately 86% seen only once. The ten largest clones represent about 3.5% of the sample. Sequenced input: PBMCs or T cells enriched from blood (not recorded which). The receptors come from a woman aged 35 to 49 with acute COVID-19.

The DNA of the CDR3 is TGCGCCAGCAGTCGAGCGGGAGGCACAGATACGCAGTATTTT. This gives the protein CASSRAGGTDTQYF. The genes are TRBV5-1 and TRBJ2-3, with 8 bases identical to TRBD2. CDR1 and CDR2 (germline): SGHRS, YFSETQ. With 5 bases clipped from V and 1 base from J, the junction kept 3 bases outside the gene matches. The CDR3 sequence is 14 residues long.

The chain links TRBV20-1 to TRBJ2-1; D ambiguous. CDR3 length equals 11 residues. CDR1 is DFQATT and CDR2 is SNEGSKA in the germline V gene (reference sequence). V was pared by 2 bases and J by 8 bases, with 7 bases between. The CDR3: CSARPSDEQFF. The CDR3 DNA reads as TGCAGTGCTAGACCCTCGGATGAGCAGTTCTTC.

This chain joins TRBV10-3 and TRBJ2-7, with D perhaps TRBD1 (6 bases). V was shortened by 0 bases and J by 0 bases, with 9 bases between the two germline ends. Germline CDR1 and CDR2: ENHRY and SYGVKD. The CDR3 has 15 residues. The CDR3 protein is CAISESRTDSYEQYF. For the CDR3, the DNA is TGTGCCATCAGTGAGTCCAGGACAGACTCCTACGAGCAGTACTTC.

This chain uses TRBV5-6 with TRBJ1-1; 7 bases are a match to TRBD1. The CDR3 sequence is 12 residues long. Germline V CDR1 and CDR2: SGHDT, YYEEEE. J was trimmed by 7 bases and V by 5 bases; bases with no gene match: 5. The CDR3 loop is CASRSQGNEAFF. In DNA, the CDR3 is TGTGCCAGCAGATCACAGGGGAATGAAGCTTTCTTT.

This clone was seen only once. The J gene is TRBJ2-7, the V gene TRBV7-8; 7 nucleotides agree with TRBD1. CDR1 SGHVS and CDR2 FQNEAQ come from the germline V gene. This CDR3 has 14 amino acids. The trim removed 5 bases at V and 5 bases at J, leaving 9 bases unmatched. The CDR3 sequence: CASSALRGQDEQYF. The CDR3 DNA reads TGTGCCAGCAGCGCCCTTAGGGGGCAGGACGAGCAGTACTTC.

The rearrangement joins TRBV7-6 to TRBJ2-1, with 10 bases matching TRBD2. The CDR3 is made up of 16 amino acids. Germline loops: CDR1 SGHVS, CDR2 FNYEAQ. The J segment lost 9 bases and the V segment lost 3 bases, leaving 11 bases of the junction unmatched. CDR3 sequence: CASSLASGRVKFEQFF. CDR3 in DNA: TGTGCCAGCAGCTTGGCTAGCGGGAGAGTGAAATTTGAGCAGTTCTTC.

This sequence joins TRBV9 and TRBJ2-3; 9 bases agree with TRBD1. CDR1 is SGDLS, CDR2 YYNGEE, per germline. The CDR3 contains 16 residues. J gave up 2 bases and V 4 bases, and 8 bases lay outside the gene matches. The CDR3 sequence is CASSLGTGFPTDTQYF. DNA of the CDR3: TGTGCCAGCAGCCTTGGGACAGGGTTTCCCACAGATACGCAGTATTTT.

The rearrangement joins TRBV4-1 to TRBJ2-7; TRBD2 agrees at 11 bases. The CDR3 extends over 15 amino acids. Germline V gives CDR1 MGHRA, CDR2 YSYEKL. V lost 4 bases, J lost 2 bases, and 4 bases stayed unmatched. The CDR3 nucleotides read TGCGCCAGCAGCCGTTCACTAGCGGGGGCCTACGAGCAGTACTTC. Translated: CASSRSLAGAYEQYF.

The chain combines TRBV2 with TRBJ2-1; 8 positions agree with TRBD1. In germline, CDR1 is SNHLY, CDR2 FYNNEI. V lost 8 bases, J lost 4 bases, and 7 bases stayed unmatched. This CDR3 spans 14 amino acids. CDR3 sequence reads: CASWPGQGYNEQFF. The CDR3 DNA reads TGTGCCAGCTGGCCCGGACAGGGTTACAATGAGCAGTTCTTC.

This clone was recorded once. The chain has TRBV5-4 and TRBJ1-2; TRBD1 matches 8 bases. With V trimmed by 0 bases and J by 0 bases, 7 bases remained unmatched. Germline CDR1 reads SGHNT; CDR2 reads YYREEE (reference sequence). This CDR3 spans 17 amino acids. The DNA for the CDR3 is TGTGCCAGCAGCTTGGTTACAGGGGGGGATCCTAACTATGGCTACACCTTC. It is translated as CASSLVTGGDPNYGYTF. The entire variable domain, with the rest obtained from reference TRBV5-4 and TRBJ1-2, is as follows: ETGVTQSPTHLIKTRGQQVTLRCSSQSGHNTVSWYQQALGQGPQFIFQYYREEENGRGNFPPRFSGLQFPNYSSELNVNALELDDSALYLCASSLVTGGDPNYGYTFGSGTRLTVV.

This chain links TRBV5-4 with TRBJ1-4, with 7 bases fitting TRBD1. Germline assignment: CDR1 SGHNT and CDR2 YYREEE (reference sequence). This CDR3 has 15 residues. Trimming removed 4 bases from V and 4 bases from J; junction bases left unmatched: 7. The CDR3 nucleotides are TGTGCCAGCAGCCATTACCGGGACAGTAATGAAAAACTGTTTTTT. Protein product: CASSHYRDSNEKLFF.

This chain joins TRBV5-1 and TRBJ2-5, with unresolved D. This CDR3 contains 15 residues. Germline V gives CDR1 SGHRS, CDR2 YFSETQ. V was clipped by 4 bases and J by 1 base, with 14 bases between them. Here the CDR3 reads CASSPQQNLQETQYF. The CDR3 DNA sequence: TGCGCCAGCAGCCCACAACAGAATCTCCAAGAGACCCAGTACTTC.

The V gene is TRBV5-5, the J gene TRBJ2-2, with D uncertain. V lost 0 bases to trimming and J lost 1 base, with 10 bases between them. This CDR3 has 16 amino acids. Germline CDR1 reads SGHKS; CDR2 reads YYEKEE (reference sequence). The DNA for the CDR3 is TGTGCCAGCAGCTTGGATTCGCGCGTGAACACCGGGGAGCTGTTTTTT. As protein: CASSLDSRVNTGELFF.

The V call is TRBV10-1, the J call TRBJ2-7; TRBD2 matches 11 bases. The ends lost 3 bases at V and 5 bases at J; junction bases unmatched: 3. Germline V gene data show CDR1 as WNHNN and CDR2 as SYGVQD (reference sequence). This CDR3 has 14 residues. The CDR3 loop is CASSDPGLADEQYF. CDR3 bases: TGCGCCAGCAGTGACCCGGGACTAGCGGACGAGCAGTACTTC.

This chain links TRBV19 with TRBJ2-7, with a possible D match to TRBD1 (5 bases). The CDR3 covers 13 residues. V was trimmed by 3 bases and J by 5 bases, leaving 11 bases between them. The V gene's germline CDR1 is LNHDA and CDR2 SQIVND (reference sequence). CDR3 protein: CASSIQGRDEQYF. CDR3 nucleotide sequence: TGTGCCAGTAGTATCCAGGGTAGGGACGAGCAGTACTTC.

The chain carries TRBV24-1 and TRBJ2-1; 7 bases match TRBD2. Trimming cost V 3 bases and J 2 bases; bases outside gene matches: 6. Germline CDR1 and CDR2: KGHDR and SFDVKD. The CDR3 runs 16 residues. DNA for the CDR3: TGTGCCACCAGTGATGAAGGGACTACCACCTACAATGAGCAGTTCTTC. Amino acids: CATSDEGTTTYNEQFF.

The chain uses TRBV7-2 and TRBJ2-1; D possibly corresponds to TRBD1 (5 bases). V was pared by 2 bases and J by 10 bases, with 12 bases between. Germline V gene data show CDR1 as SGHTA and CDR2 as FQGNSA. There are 13 residues in the CDR3. CDR3 in DNA: TGTGCCAGCAGCTTATCGACAGACATGGAGCAGTTCTTC. Translating gives CASSLSTDMEQFF.

The rearrangement joins TRBV19 to TRBJ1-1, with 7 bases matching TRBD1. V shed 6 bases and J 1 base; nucleotides not matched to a gene: 8. The CDR3 consists of 15 residues. Germline V lookup: CDR1 LNHDA, CDR2 SQIVND (reference sequence). CDR3 loop: CASRTRQGGNTEAFF. For the CDR3, the DNA is TGTGCCAGTAGAACCCGACAGGGTGGGAACACTGAAGCTTTCTTT.

The chain recombines TRBV7-9 with TRBJ2-1; TRBD2 agrees at 11 bases. V lost 3 bases and J lost 9; bases outside the gene matches: 13. Germline CDR1 reads SEHNR; CDR2 reads FQNEAQ (reference sequence). This CDR3 comprises 17 residues. As DNA, the CDR3 is TGTGCCAGCAGCTTGGGCCTACTAGCGGGAGTGTCTGGTGAGCAGTTCTTC. As protein: CASSLGLLAGVSGEQFF.

This clone occurred once. The chain couples TRBV6-1 to TRBJ2-7; possibly TRBD2 for D (6 bases). CDR3 length: 14 residues. V was cut by 1 base and J by 4 bases, with 11 bases left in between. Germline CDR1 reads MNHNS; CDR2 reads SASEGT. The chain's CDR3 is CASSEVLAFYEQYF. CDR3 coding DNA: TGTGCCAGCAGTGAAGTTCTAGCGTTTTACGAGCAGTACTTC.

The chain links TRBV2 to TRBJ2-2; tentatively, D is TRBD2 (5 bases). Germline V gene lookup returns CDR1 SNHLY and CDR2 FYNNEI. V was cut by 3 bases and J by 5 bases, with 7 bases left in between. The CDR3 extends over 13 amino acids. CDR3 amino acids: CASSDGGTGELFF. The CDR3, as DNA: TGTGCCAGCAGTGATGGAGGAACCGGGGAGCTGTTTTTT.

The genes are TRBV25-1 and TRBJ2-3; TRBD2 aligns across 12 bases. Germline V CDR1 and CDR2: MGHDK, SYGVNS. The length of the CDR3 is 15 residues. V trimming: 8 bases; J trimming: 0 bases; junction bases outside the gene matches: 3. CDR3: CASGLAGPSTDTQYF. The CDR3 bases are TGTGCCAGCGGACTAGCGGGGCCTAGCACAGATACGCAGTATTTT.

V and J are TRBV5-1 and TRBJ2-7; TRBD2 aligns across 10 bases. Germline CDR1 SGHRS, CDR2 YFSETQ. CDR3 size: 15 residues. V lost 4 bases to trimming and J lost 5 bases; unmatched junction nucleotides: 9. CDR3 DNA sequence: TGCGCCAGCAGCCCGCCTAGCGGGAGCGTCCACGAGCAGTACTTC. Protein sequence: CASSPPSGSVHEQYF.

The chain recombines TRBV5-1 with TRBJ1-4; 7 bases line up with TRBD1. Trimming cost V 4 bases and J 3 bases; bases outside gene matches: 3. The CDR3 contains 14 residues. Looked up from germline, CDR1 is SGHRS and CDR2 is YFSETQ. The CDR3 reads CASSPGTANEKLFF. For the CDR3, the DNA is TGCGCCAGCAGCCCTGGGACAGCTAATGAAAAACTGTTTTTT. The full variable domain, with the rest looked up from reference TRBV5-1 and TRBJ1-4, is KAGVTQTPRYLIKTRGQQVTLSCSPISGHRSVSWYQQTPGQGLQFLFEYFSETQRNKGNFPGRFSGRQFSNSRSEMNVSTLELGDSALYLCASSPGTANEKLFFGSGTQLSVL.

This chain connects TRBV6-1 to TRBJ1-5, with 9 positions matching TRBD1. V shed 2 bases, J shed 4 bases, and the junction held 3 bases outside the gene matches. Germline CDR1 and CDR2: MNHNS and SASEGT. The CDR3 extends over 15 amino acids. CDR3 in DNA: TGTGCCAGCAGTGAAACTGGACAGGGGAATCAGCCCCAGCATTTT. As protein: CASSETGQGNQPQHF.

This rearrangement joins TRBV3-1 (or the pseudogene TRBV3-2) to TRBJ2-7; 13 bases line up with TRBD2. Trimming at V came to 4 bases and at J to 0 bases, leaving 15 bases not matched to a gene. CDR3 length: 20 amino acids. In germline, CDR1 is LGHDT, CDR2 YNNKEL (reference sequence). CDR3 in amino acids: CASSRRMAGLAGVPSYEQYF. Written as DNA, the CDR3 is TGTGCCAGCAGCCGCCGAATGGCCGGACTAGCGGGAGTCCCCTCCTACGAGCAGTACTTC.

The chain joins TRBV27 to TRBJ2-2; 14 positions match TRBD2. V dropped 6 bases and J dropped 7; count of bases not matched to a gene: 4. CDR3 length: 15 residues. The germline CDR1 and CDR2 sequences are MNHEY and SMNVEV (reference sequence). This CDR3 is CASRQGTSGGGELFF. As DNA, the CDR3 is TGTGCCAGCAGGCAAGGGACTAGCGGGGGCGGGGAGCTGTTTTTT.

This clone has a single count. The chain joins TRBV7-6 to TRBJ2-3; possibly TRBD2 for D (6 bases). The ends were cut back, 3 bases at V and 6 bases at J, with 19 bases in the middle. CDR1 is SGHVS and CDR2 is FNYEAQ in the germline V gene. The CDR3 consists of 16 residues. The CDR3 region has the DNA TGTGCCAGCAGCTTTACTCTGGCGGGACGGTTGGATACGCAGTATTTT. Translation: CASSFTLAGRLDTQYF.

Only one count was recorded for this clone. V usage is TRBV3-1 (or the pseudogene TRBV3-2) and J usage is TRBJ2-7; TRBD2 is a possible D gene (5 bases). This CDR3 is built from 12 residues. The V gene lost 4 bases and the J gene lost 3 bases, with 7 bases spanning the gap. The germline V gene encodes CDR1 LGHDT and CDR2 YNNKEL (reference sequence). The chain's CDR3 is CASSRRGYEQYF. The CDR3, as DNA: TGTGCCAGCAGCCGCCGGGGCTACGAGCAGTACTTC.

This clone was recorded once. DNA of the CDR3: TGTGCCAGCCTCGGGACTGACCGGGATACGCAGTATTTT. Amino acid sequence: CASLGTDRDTQYF. The V and J genes are TRBV6-5 and TRBJ2-3, with D possibly being TRBD2 (6 bases). The germline V and J ends were trimmed by 8 bases and 6 bases, with 15 bases remaining between them. The length of the CDR3 is 13 residues. The germline V gene has CDR1 MNHEY and CDR2 SVGAGI.

This clone was found once. The V gene is TRBV7-2, the J gene TRBJ2-5, with 9 bases fitting TRBD2. The CDR3 sequence is 14 residues long. Trimming took 6 bases from V and 5 from J; bases not matched to a gene: 7. The germline V gene encodes CDR1 SGHTA and CDR2 FQGNSA. For the CDR3, the DNA is TGTGCCAGCAGATTTAGCGGGAGCGGGGAGACCCAGTACTTC. Translating gives CASRFSGSGETQYF. The full variable domain, with the rest looked up from reference TRBV7-2 and TRBJ2-5, is GAGVSQSPSNKVTEKGKDVELRCDPISGHTALYWYRQSLGQGLEFLIYFQGNSAPDKSGLPSDRFSAERTGGSVSTLTIQRTQQEDSAVYLCASRFSGSGETQYFGPGTRLLVL.